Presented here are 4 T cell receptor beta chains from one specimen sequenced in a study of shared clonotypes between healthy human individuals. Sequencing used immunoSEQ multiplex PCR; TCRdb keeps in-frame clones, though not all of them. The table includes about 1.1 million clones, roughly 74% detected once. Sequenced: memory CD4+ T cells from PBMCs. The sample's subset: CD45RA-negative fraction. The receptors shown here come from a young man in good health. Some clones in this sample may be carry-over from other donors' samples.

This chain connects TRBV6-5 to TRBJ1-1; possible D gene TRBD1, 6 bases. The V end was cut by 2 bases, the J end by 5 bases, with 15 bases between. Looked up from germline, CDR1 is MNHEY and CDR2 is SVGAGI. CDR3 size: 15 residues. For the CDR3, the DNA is TGTGCCAGCAGTTACAAGGGGGTTTCAAGGACTGAAGCTTTCTTT. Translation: CASSYKGVSRTEAFF.

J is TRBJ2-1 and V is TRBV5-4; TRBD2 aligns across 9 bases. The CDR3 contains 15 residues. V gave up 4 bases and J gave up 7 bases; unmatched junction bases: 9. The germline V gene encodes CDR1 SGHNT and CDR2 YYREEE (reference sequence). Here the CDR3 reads CASSPGGLAKNEQFF. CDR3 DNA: TGTGCCAGCAGCCCGGGGGGACTAGCTAAGAATGAGCAGTTCTTC.

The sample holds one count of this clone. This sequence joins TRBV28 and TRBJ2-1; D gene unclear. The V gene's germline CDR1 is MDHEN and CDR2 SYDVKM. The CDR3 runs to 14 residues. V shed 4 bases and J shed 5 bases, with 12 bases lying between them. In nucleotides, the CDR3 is TGTGCCAGCAGTTCCACGATGGGCAACAATGAGCAGTTCTTC. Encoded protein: CASSSTMGNNEQFF.

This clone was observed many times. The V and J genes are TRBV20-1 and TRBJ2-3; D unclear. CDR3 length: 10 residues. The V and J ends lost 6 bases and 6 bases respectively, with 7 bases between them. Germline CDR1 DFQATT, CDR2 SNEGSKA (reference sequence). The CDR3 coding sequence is TGCAGTGCCCACATGGATACGCAGTATTTT. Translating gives CSAHMDTQYF.